This T cell receptor (beta chain) was recovered during a study of PD-L1 blockade in urothelial cancer. Looking at the study overall: About 90% of the roughly 29 patients were men with bladder-origin urothelial cancer. Between 0 and 3 chemotherapy regimens preceded treatment for each patient.

The time point was: peripheral blood 6 weeks after treatment start. Method: immunoSEQ multiplex PCR; TCRdb's copy keeps in-frame clones and lacks some. The sample lists 100,000 to 150,000 clones, more than 75% occurring once. Notes on this clone: Its target is unknown.

General observations from the study: Durable-benefit cases showed more tumor-associated blood clone expansion at 3 weeks.

V lost 1 base and J 2 bases, leaving 8 bases between the germline ends. Germline assignment: CDR1 MDHEN and CDR2 SYDVKM. There are 14 residues in the CDR3. The TCR sequence derives from a man over 45 with urothelial cancer. The rearrangement joins TRBV28 to TRBJ1-2; D gene ambiguous. The source was PBMCs, collected around atezolizumab (anti-PD-L1) treatment. In DNA form, the CDR3 reads TGTGCCAGCAGTTTATATGGAGGAAACTATGGCTACACCTTC. Encoded protein: CASSLYGGNYGYTF.